The 2 T cell receptor beta chains in this list originate from one sample, sequenced in a study of T-cell reconstitution after alpha-beta-depleted transplantation in children. Preparation of the TCRbeta library was carried out with unique molecular identifiers. MiXCR was run by TCRdb on the PCR reads, yielding one entry per CDR3 protein. The sample lists 300,000 to 400,000 distinct CDR3 sequences; around 25% were seen once. Sample: PBMCs, mostly from graft donor cells, taken 180 days after TCRalphabeta/CD19-depleted stem cell transplant. All receptors come from a male patient under 18 who had a stem cell transplant for acute lymphoblastic leukemia, so the T cells may come from the graft donor.

The chain uses TRBV6-2 or TRBV6-3 and TRBJ1-1; 7 bases are shared with TRBD1. This CDR3 has 14 residues. V trimming: 6 bases; J trimming: 3 bases; junction bases outside the gene matches: 7. Germline V gives CDR1 MNHEY, CDR2 SVGEGT. CDR3 coding DNA: TGTGCCAGCAGCCCTGACAGGGCCTACACTGAAGCTTTCTTT. This codes for CASSPDRAYTEAFF.

In this sample, this clonotype turned up a few times. The chain uses TRBV20-1 and TRBJ2-3, with D possibly matching TRBD1 (5 bases). The J call is in doubt because the DNA end fits TRBJ1-5 better. The CDR3 totals 15 residues. Germline-derived CDR1 and CDR2 are DFQATT and SNEGSKA (reference sequence). CDR3 in amino acids: CSAPGLPLGTDTQHF. CDR3 sequence (DNA): TGCAGTGCTCCGGGACTCCCTCTCGGCACAGATACGCAGCATTTT.